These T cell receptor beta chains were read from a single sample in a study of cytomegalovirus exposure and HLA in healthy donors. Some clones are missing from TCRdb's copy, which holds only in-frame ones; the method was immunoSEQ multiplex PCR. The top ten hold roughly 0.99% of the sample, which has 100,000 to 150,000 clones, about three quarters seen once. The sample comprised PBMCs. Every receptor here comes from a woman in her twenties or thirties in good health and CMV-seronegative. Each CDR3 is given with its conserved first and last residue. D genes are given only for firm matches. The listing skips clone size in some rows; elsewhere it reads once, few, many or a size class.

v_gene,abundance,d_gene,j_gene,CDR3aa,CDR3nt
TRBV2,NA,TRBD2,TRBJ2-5,CASNQREIETQYF,TGTGCCAGCAACCAGCGGGAGATCGAGACCCAGTACTTC
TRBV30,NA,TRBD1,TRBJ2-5,CAWSPGQGHQETQYF,TGTGCCTGGAGTCCGGGACAGGGACACCAAGAGACCCAGTACTTC
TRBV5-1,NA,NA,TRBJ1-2,CASSLQQPVYGYTF,TGCGCCAGCAGCTTGCAACAGCCTGTCTATGGCTACACCTTC
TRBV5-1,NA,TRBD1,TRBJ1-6,CASSGGQGNSPLHF,TGCGCCAGCAGCGGTGGACAGGGGAACTCACCCCTCCACTTT
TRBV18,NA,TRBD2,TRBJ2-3,CASSPLWGGIDTQYF,TGTGCCAGCTCACCGCTGTGGGGGGGGATTGATACGCAGTATTTT
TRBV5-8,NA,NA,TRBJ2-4,CASSLLGGLAKNIQYF,TGTGCCAGCAGCTTGTTAGGAGGGCTAGCCAAAAACATTCAGTACTTC
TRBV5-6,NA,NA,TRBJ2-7,CASSFLSGYEQYF,TGTGCCAGCAGCTTCTTATCGGGCTACGAGCAGTACTTC
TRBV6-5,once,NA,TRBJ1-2,CASSYSVQSGYGYTF,TGTGCCAGCAGTTACTCGGTACAGTCCGGCTATGGCTACACCTTC
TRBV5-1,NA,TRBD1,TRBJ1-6,CASSSLTGGNSPLHF,TGCGCCAGCAGCTCGCTGACAGGGGGTAATTCACCCCTCCACTTT
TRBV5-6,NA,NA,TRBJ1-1,CASSLQGRSTEAFF,TGTGCCAGCAGCTTGCAGGGGCGCAGCACTGAAGCTTTCTTT
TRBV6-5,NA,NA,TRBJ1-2,CASRGAANYGYTF,TGTGCCAGCCGGGGAGCAGCTAACTATGGCTACACCTTC
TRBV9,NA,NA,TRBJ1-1,CASSPRTIVMNTEAFF,TGTGCCAGCAGCCCCCGGACAATTGTCATGAACACTGAAGCTTTCTTT
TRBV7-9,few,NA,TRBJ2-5,CASSLGHRVGETQYF,TGTGCCAGCAGCTTAGGACACAGGGTCGGAGAGACCCAGTACTTC
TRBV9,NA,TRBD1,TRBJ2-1,CASSPTVTRTGGYEQFF,TGTGCCAGCAGCCCGACTGTGACGAGGACAGGGGGCTATGAGCAGTTCTTC
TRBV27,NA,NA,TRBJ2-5,CASSQSASGARYF,TGTGCCAGCAGTCAGTCAGCGTCAGGGGCCCGTTACTTC
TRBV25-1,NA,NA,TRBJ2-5,CATRRQETQYF,TGTGCGACAAGACGCCAAGAGACCCAGTACTTC
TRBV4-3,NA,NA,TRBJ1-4,CASSQAGLNEKLFF,TGCGCCAGCAGCCAGGCAGGGCTTAATGAAAAACTGTTTTTT
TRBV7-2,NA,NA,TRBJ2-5,CASSLEVRFQETQYF,TGTGCCAGCAGCTTAGAGGTCAGGTTCCAAGAGACCCAGTACTTC
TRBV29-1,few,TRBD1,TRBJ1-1,CSVLRGDTEAFF,TGCAGCGTACTCAGGGGGGACACTGAAGCTTTCTTT
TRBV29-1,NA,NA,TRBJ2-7,CSASERTYEQYF,TGCAGCGCTTCCGAGCGTACCTACGAGCAGTACTTC
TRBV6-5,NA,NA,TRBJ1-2,CASSSGTLYGYTF,TGTGCCAGCAGCTCCGGGACACTCTATGGCTACACCTTC
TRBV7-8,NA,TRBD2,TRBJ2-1,CASSPLAGGTRDEQFF,TGTGCCAGCAGCCCCCTGGCGGGGGGGACCCGCGATGAGCAGTTCTTC
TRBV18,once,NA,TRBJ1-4,CASSPQNPRGEKLFF,TGTGCCAGCTCACCGCAAAATCCCAGGGGAGAAAAACTGTTTTTT
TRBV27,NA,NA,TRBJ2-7,CASSFASGYEQYF,TGTGCCAGCAGTTTCGCTAGTGGGTACGAGCAGTACTTC
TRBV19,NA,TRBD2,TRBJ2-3,CASQLAGVHRTQYF,TGTGCCAGTCAATTAGCGGGGGTCCACAGGACGCAGTATTTT
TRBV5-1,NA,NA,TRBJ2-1,CASSTGTNSYNEQFF,TGCGCCAGCAGCACAGGGACTAACTCCTACAATGAGCAGTTCTTC
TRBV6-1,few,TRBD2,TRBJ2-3,CASSDGLAGAPSTDTQYF,TGTGCCAGCAGTGACGGACTAGCGGGGGCCCCTAGCACAGATACGCAGTATTTT
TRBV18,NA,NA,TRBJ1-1,CASSTGSNTEAFF,TGTGCCAGCTCCACCGGGAGTAACACTGAAGCTTTCTTT
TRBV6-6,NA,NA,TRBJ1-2,CASSSGVGYTF,TGTGCCAGCAGTTCGGGGGTTGGCTACACCTTC
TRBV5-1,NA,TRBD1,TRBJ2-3,CASSDPTGADTQYF,TGCGCCAGCAGCGATCCGACAGGGGCAGATACGCAGTATTTT
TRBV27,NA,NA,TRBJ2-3,CASSLSGGPVTDTQYF,TGTGCCAGCAGTTTATCGGGGGGGCCGGTCACAGATACGCAGTATTTT
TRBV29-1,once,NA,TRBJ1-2,CSVLGEGYGYTF,TGCAGCGTTCTTGGGGAGGGCTATGGCTACACCTTC
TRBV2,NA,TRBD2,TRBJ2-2,CASIASGGMAGELFF,TGTGCCAGCATTGCTAGCGGGGGGATGGCCGGGGAGCTGTTTTTT
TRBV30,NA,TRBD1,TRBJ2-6,CAWSALWDRGTGANVLTF,TGTGCCTGGAGTGCGCTTTGGGACAGGGGAACTGGGGCCAACGTCCTGACTTTC
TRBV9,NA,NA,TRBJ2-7,CASSPLPGSNNEQYF,TGTGCCAGCAGCCCCTTACCGGGAAGTAACAACGAGCAGTACTTC
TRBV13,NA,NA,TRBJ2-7,CASSSDSSYEQYF,TGTGCCAGCAGCTCAGACAGCTCCTACGAGCAGTACTTC
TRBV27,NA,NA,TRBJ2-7,CASRPTSQDYEQYF,TGTGCCAGCAGACCGACTAGTCAGGACTACGAGCAGTACTTC
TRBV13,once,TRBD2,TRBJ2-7,CASSSTSGGYEQYF,TGTGCCAGCAGCTCGACTAGCGGGGGCTACGAGCAGTACTTC
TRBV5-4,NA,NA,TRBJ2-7,CASSLDRGAVQYF,TGTGCCAGCAGCCTGGACAGAGGAGCGGTGCAGTACTTC
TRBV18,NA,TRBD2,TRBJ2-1,CASSPDLAAEQFF,TGTGCCAGCTCACCGGATCTAGCGGCTGAGCAGTTCTTC
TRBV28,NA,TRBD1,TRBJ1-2,CASSVTGINYGYTF,TGTGCCAGCAGTGTGACAGGGATTAACTATGGCTACACCTTC
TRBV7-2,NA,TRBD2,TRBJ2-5,CASSLGVAGGLKTQYF,TGTGCCAGCAGCTTAGGAGTAGCGGGGGGGCTAAAGACCCAGTACTTC
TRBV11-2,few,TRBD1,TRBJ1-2,CASSSGAGGVYGYTF,TGTGCCAGCAGTTCAGGGGCAGGGGGCGTCTATGGCTACACCTTC
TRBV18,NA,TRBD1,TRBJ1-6,CASSRLEQGNNSPLHF,TGTGCCAGCTCACGCCTCGAACAGGGGAATAATTCACCCCTCCACTTT
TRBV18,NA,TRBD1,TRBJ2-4,CASSPSTGDIQYF,TGTGCCAGCTCACCATCAACAGGGGACATTCAGTACTTC
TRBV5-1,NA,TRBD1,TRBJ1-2,CASRHTGGAGGYTF,TGCGCCAGCCGCCACACAGGGGGAGCGGGTGGCTACACCTTC
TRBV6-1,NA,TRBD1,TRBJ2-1,CASSGDSYEQFF,TGTGCCAGCAGTGGGGACAGCTATGAGCAGTTCTTC
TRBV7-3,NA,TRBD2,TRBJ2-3,CASSSRPSGSTDTQYF,TGTGCCAGCAGCTCCCGACCTAGCGGGAGCACAGATACGCAGTATTTT
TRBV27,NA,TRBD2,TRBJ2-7,CASSFRTGTSGYEQYF,TGTGCCAGCAGTTTCCGTACCGGGACTAGCGGATACGAGCAGTACTTC
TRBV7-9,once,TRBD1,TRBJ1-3,CASSPNPGQGITIYF,TGTGCCAGCAGCCCCAATCCGGGACAGGGAATCACCATATATTTT
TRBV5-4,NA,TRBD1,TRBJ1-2,CASSLAQTGNYGYTF,TGTGCCAGCAGCTTGGCTCAGACAGGGAACTATGGCTACACCTTC